The 29 T cell receptor beta chains below come from one sample, sequenced in a study of tumor and adjacent non-tumor tissue in lung cancer. Three rounds of nested PCR, following a modified ARM-PCR protocol, produced the TCRbeta library. Using its own MiXCR run on the multiplex PCR reads, TCRdb lists one record per CDR3 protein. The sample holds some 51,000 distinct CDR3 sequences; under 75% are singletons and the top ten take 25% to 35%. This sample's RNA came from whole unsorted tissue. More than 3 cm separated this lung sample from the edge of the tumor. Sequencing was carried out using distant non-tumor lung tissue. These receptors came from a woman between 65 and 79 years old with non-small cell lung cancer.

About this clonotype itself: This may arise from a read error, as a much more abundant clone is one base away. The chain recombines TRBV5-1 with TRBJ2-5; the match to TRBD2 covers 10 bases. CDR3 length equals 14 residues. From germline, CDR1 is SGHRS and CDR2 YFSETQ. CDR3 sequence: CASSWGLASEIQYF. The DNA for the CDR3 is TGCGCCAGCAGCTGGGGACTAGCGTCAGAGATCCAGTACTTC.

To note about this clonotype: Its ends do not fully match the called genes, so a read error is possible. The chain employs TRBV19 and TRBJ2-2; D call uncertain. Germline CDR1 is LNHDA and CDR2 is SQIVND (reference sequence). This CDR3 has 15 amino acids. CDR3 loop: CVSSLSGSNTGELFF. CDR3 DNA: TGTGTCAGTAGTCTTAGTGGGTCGAACACCGGGGAGCTGTTTTTT.

This clonotype was seen ten or more times. The chain carries TRBV7-8 and TRBJ2-7, with 10 bases fitting TRBD2. The CDR3 totals 16 residues. CDR1 SGHVS and CDR2 FQNEAQ come from the germline V gene. J lost 6 bases, V lost 1 base, and 9 bases had no gene match. DNA of the CDR3: TGTGCCAGCAGCTTAGATCCCCTAGCGGGAGCGGCCGAGCAGTACTTC. It is translated as CASSLDPLAGAAEQYF.

By sample share, this clonotype is large. This sequence joins TRBV29-1 and TRBJ2-2; D is unresolved. Germline assignment: CDR1 SQVTM and CDR2 ANQGSEA. The CDR3 loop spans 11 amino acids. V was cut by 3 bases and J by 3 bases, with 2 bases left in between. CDR3 DNA: TGCAGCGTTGAGGACACCGGGGAGCTGTTTTTT. This encodes CSVEDTGELFF.

Only one count was recorded for this clonotype. A much larger clone lies a single base off, so this may be a read error. As the CDR3 is not closed by the conserved phenylalanine or tryptophan, this likely results from a read error. The J gene is TRBJ1-5, the V gene TRBV28, with D maybe TRBD1 (6 bases). Germline loops: CDR1 MDHEN, CDR2 SYDVKM. This CDR3 comprises 16 residues. Trimming pared 6 bases from V and 9 bases from J, leaving 24 bases between. CDR3 loop: CASSPLGGQGIRPQHL. The CDR3 DNA follows: TGTGCCAGCAGCCCGCTCGGGGGGCAGGGGATTCGGCCCCAGCATCTT.

A remark on this clonotype: The germline gene is not matched at one end of the junction; a read error may be the cause. The chain carries TRBV7-8 and TRBJ2-5, with 7 bases identical to TRBD2. This CDR3 has 13 amino acids. The V gene's germline CDR1 is SGHVS and CDR2 FQNEAQ. Written as DNA, the CDR3 is TGTGCCAGTAGCCCTAGCGGAAGGGAGACCCACTACTTC. It yields the protein CASSPSGRETHYF.

For this clonotype: Compared with germline, one end of the junction differs, possibly owing to a read error. This chain links TRBV4-2 with TRBJ1-1; D remains unclear. The germline V gene has CDR1 LGHNA and CDR2 YNFKEQ. This CDR3 region has 14 residues. CDR3 amino acids: CVSSPDRANTEAFF. The CDR3 nucleotides are TGTGTCAGCAGCCCGGATAGGGCGAACACTGAAGCTTTCTTT.

On this clonotype itself: At one end, the junction sequence differs from germline, possibly due to a read error. The DNA of the CDR3 is TGTGCCAGGAGTTCCCCTGGGGCTTCTGGAAACACCATATATTTT. Its protein is CARSSPGASGNTIYF. V is TRBV28 and J is TRBJ1-3, with a possible D match to TRBD1 (5 bases). This CDR3 region has 15 residues. The germline V gene has CDR1 MDHEN and CDR2 SYDVKM.

Regarding this clonotype: A much more abundant neighbour one base away suggests this may be a read error. The chain links TRBV25-1 to TRBJ1-2; 7 bases agree with TRBD1. V was pared by 7 bases and J by 8 bases, with 10 bases of the junction left unmatched. Germline V gene sequence: CDR1 MGHDK, CDR2 SYGVNS. The CDR3 sequence is 13 residues long. In DNA, the CDR3 is TGTGCCAGCACTGAGACAGGGTCGAGGGGCTACACCTTC. It encodes CASTETGSRGYTF.

This clonotype was recorded at least ten times. V and J are TRBV28 and TRBJ2-7; 8 bases map to TRBD2. The length of the CDR3 is 12 residues. J gave up 5 bases and V 5 bases, and 2 bases lay outside the gene matches. Germline CDR1 MDHEN, CDR2 SYDVKM. CDR3 protein: CASSGTRDEQYF. The CDR3 nucleotides are TGTGCCAGCAGTGGGACTAGGGACGAGCAGTACTTC.

About this clonotype itself: A much larger clone is a single base away; this may be a read error. The rearrangement uses TRBV6-4 and TRBJ2-2, with D perhaps matching TRBD1 (6 bases). Looked up from germline, CDR1 is MRHNA and CDR2 is SNTAGT. V was shortened by 10 bases and J by 0 bases, with 9 bases between the two germline ends. The length of the CDR3 is 13 residues. CDR3 bases: TGTGCCAACAGGGCAGCGAACACCGGGGAGCTGTTTTTT. Translating gives CANRAANTGELFF.

J is TRBJ2-7 and V is TRBV5-1; 9 positions match TRBD2. CDR1 is SGHRS and CDR2 is YFSETQ in the germline V gene. This CDR3 contains 17 residues. The trim removed 6 bases at V and 2 bases at J, leaving 15 bases unmatched. In DNA form, the CDR3 reads TGCGCCAGCACCCCGTTCCCCAGGACTAGCGATACCTACGAGCAGTACTTC. It specifies CASTPFPRTSDTYEQYF.

The sample holds many counts of this clonotype. The chain is built from TRBV13 and TRBJ2-7; D is uncertain. The CDR3 loop spans 12 amino acids. Germline assignment: CDR1 PRHDT and CDR2 FYEKMQ (reference sequence). V lost 5 bases, J lost 2 bases, and 7 bases lay in between. Here the CDR3 reads CASSRGTYEQYF. CDR3 DNA sequence: TGTGCCAGCAGCCGCGGTACCTACGAGCAGTACTTC.

Comments on this clonotype: A much larger clone differs by one base, so this may be a read error. This chain connects TRBV11-3 to TRBJ2-5, with D perhaps TRBD2 (5 bases). This CDR3 is built from 15 residues. Germline CDR1 and CDR2: SGHNT and YENEEA. The CDR3 nucleotides are TGTGCCAGCAGCTTAGAGGGAGCCTCCCAAGAGATCCAGTACTTC. Protein sequence: CASSLEGASQEIQYF.

With respect to this clonotype: The junction differs from germline at one of its ends, possibly a read error. The chain recombines TRBV29-1 with TRBJ2-1; D is perhaps TRBD1 (5 bases). The CDR3 spans 14 residues. The germline V gene has CDR1 SQVTM and CDR2 ANQGSEA. CDR3 in amino acids: CSADDRDSYNKQFF. In nucleotides, the CDR3 is TGCAGCGCTGACGACCGAGACAGTTACAATAAGCAGTTCTTC.

This clonotype was seen more than once but under ten times. A much larger clone differs by one base, so this may be a read error. The rearrangement joins TRBV6-2 or TRBV6-3 to TRBJ2-1, with D perhaps TRBD1 or TRBD2 (5 bases each). V lost 5 bases, J lost 11 bases, and 16 bases lay in between. Per germline, CDR1 MNHEY and CDR2 SVGEGT. This CDR3 comprises 13 residues. CDR3 nucleotide sequence: TGTGCCAGCAGTCACCCCCCCGGGGCTAAGCAGTTCTTC. This gives the protein CASSHPPGAKQFF.

With respect to this clonotype: This may arise from a read error, as a much more abundant clone is one base away. J is TRBJ2-1 and V is TRBV5-1, with D possibly matching TRBD2 (5 bases). Germline V gene data show CDR1 as SGHRS and CDR2 as YFSETQ. V was shortened by 1 base and J by 8 bases, with 22 bases between the two germline ends. This CDR3 contains 17 residues. The CDR3 region has the DNA TGCGCCAGCAGCTTGATACCTCCGGTACTAGAAGCGGATGAGCAGTTCTTC. Amino acids: CASSLIPPVLEADEQFF.

The chain recombines TRBV29-1 with TRBJ1-2; tentative D call: TRBD1 (6 bases). This CDR3 has 13 amino acids. Per germline, CDR1 SQVTM and CDR2 ANQGSEA. DNA of the CDR3: TGCATTGTGGGACATCCGGAAGGGGATGGCTACACCTTC. It yields the protein CIVGHPEGDGYTF.

A remark on this clonotype: A much larger clone is a single base away; this may be a read error. J is TRBJ2-1 and V is TRBV28; a possible D gene is TRBD2 (5 bases). The V gene lost 6 bases and the J gene lost 4 bases, with 16 bases spanning the gap. Germline V gives CDR1 MDHEN, CDR2 SYDVKM. The CDR3 covers 15 residues. The CDR3 loop reads CASREVGEVYNEQFF. The CDR3 DNA reads as TGTGCCAGCAGGGAGGTGGGAGAGGTATACAATGAGCAGTTCTTC.

As concerns this clonotype: Since no conserved phenylalanine or tryptophan closes the CDR3, a read error is the likely cause. The chain employs TRBV6-2 or TRBV6-3 and TRBJ2-1, with TRBD1 identical over 7 bases. The CDR3 has 15 amino acids. Looked up from germline, CDR1 is MNHEY and CDR2 is SVGEGT. V shed 9 bases and J 7 bases; nucleotides not matched to a gene: 15. Written as DNA, the CDR3 is TGTGCCAGTAATTACAACAGGGGTGGTTTGAATGAGCAGTTCTTA. Its translation: CASNYNRGGLNEQFL.

This clonotype was recorded a few times. Its ends do not fully match the called genes, so a read error is possible. The chain joins TRBV13 to TRBJ2-1; 14 bases align to TRBD2. The CDR3 has 20 residues. Germline CDR1 PRHDT, CDR2 FYEKMQ (reference sequence). CDR3 DNA sequence: TGTGCCAGCAGCTCCCGGGTCGGGACTAGCGGGGGAAGCTCCTACAATGAGCAGTCCTTC. Translation gives CASSSRVGTSGGSSYNEQSF.

V usage is TRBV14 and J usage is TRBJ2-7, with D unclear. The V gene lost 8 bases and the J gene lost 3 bases, with 11 bases spanning the gap. In germline, CDR1 is SGHDN, CDR2 FVKESK. This CDR3 region has 12 residues. CDR3 coding DNA: TGTGCCAGCTACCAAGATCACTACGAGCAGTACTTC. It codes for CASYQDHYEQYF.

This clonotype appeared many times. The chain employs TRBV12-3 or TRBV12-4 and TRBJ2-3; 8 bases are shared with TRBD2. CDR3 length: 14 residues. V was pared by 9 bases and J by 2 bases, with 7 bases of the junction left unmatched. CDR3 sequence (DNA): TGTGCCAGTGCCCGGGGGGGGTACACAGATACGCAGTATTTT. Its translation is CASARGGYTDTQYF.

As concerns this clonotype: A single base separates this from a much larger clone, so it may be a read error. The chain is built from TRBV30 and TRBJ2-1; 10 bases are a match to TRBD1. The CDR3 covers 13 residues. Germline values: CDR1 GTSNPN, CDR2 SVGIG (reference sequence). The CDR3 is CAYTTGGYNERFF. The CDR3 DNA sequence: TGTGCCTATACGACAGGGGGCTACAATGAGCGGTTCTTC.

The chain uses TRBV29-1 and TRBJ2-1, with 8 nucleotides matching TRBD2. The CDR3 covers 16 residues. CDR1 SQVTM and CDR2 ANQGSEA come from the germline V gene. The CDR3 coding sequence is TGCAGTTTTGATATGTATAGCGGGGTCACCTACAATGAGCAGTTCTTC. This translates into CSFDMYSGVTYNEQFF.

This chain joins TRBV11-2 and TRBJ2-1, with D perhaps TRBD1 or TRBD2 (5 bases each). The length of the CDR3 is 15 residues. With 2 bases removed from V and 8 bases from J, the gap between germline ends came to 16 bases. CDR1 and CDR2 from the germline V gene are SGHAT and FQNNGV. The CDR3 DNA is TGTGCCAGCAGCTTACTGGGGGAGTCTAGTCATGAGCAGTTCTTC. This gives the protein CASSLLGESSHEQFF.

This clonotype was detected many times. The chain carries TRBV14 and TRBJ2-7, with 9 positions matching TRBD2. After removal of 2 bases from V and 5 bases from J, the junction contained 13 bases not matched to a gene. CDR1 is SGHDN, CDR2 FVKESK, per germline. This CDR3 has 17 residues. CDR3 in DNA: TGTGCCAGCAGCCAAATCGAAGCGGGAGGCCCGCCCCACGAGCAGTACTTC. Protein product: CASSQIEAGGPPHEQYF.

As concerns this clonotype: One junction end does not reproduce the germline sequence, and a read error may be involved. The V gene is TRBV5-1, the J gene TRBJ2-2; 7 bases are shared with TRBD2. Germline CDR1 SGHRS, CDR2 YFSETQ. This CDR3 region has 18 residues. In DNA, the CDR3 is TGCGTCAGCAGCCTCCCAGTGGAACTAGCGATGAACACAGGGGAGCTGTTTTTT. Protein product: CVSSLPVELAMNTGELFF.

This clonotype was seen more than once but under ten times. This sequence joins TRBV6-6 and TRBJ2-1, with a weak D call TRBD2 (5 bases). Near its end, the DNA agrees better with TRBJ2-7, so the J call may be wrong. Germline V lookup: CDR1 MNHNY, CDR2 SVGAGI (reference sequence). This CDR3 spans 16 amino acids. The CDR3 DNA sequence: TGTGCCAGCAGTGCCTACAGTGAGGGATCCCACAATGAGCAGTACTTC. This gives the protein CASSAYSEGSHNEQYF.